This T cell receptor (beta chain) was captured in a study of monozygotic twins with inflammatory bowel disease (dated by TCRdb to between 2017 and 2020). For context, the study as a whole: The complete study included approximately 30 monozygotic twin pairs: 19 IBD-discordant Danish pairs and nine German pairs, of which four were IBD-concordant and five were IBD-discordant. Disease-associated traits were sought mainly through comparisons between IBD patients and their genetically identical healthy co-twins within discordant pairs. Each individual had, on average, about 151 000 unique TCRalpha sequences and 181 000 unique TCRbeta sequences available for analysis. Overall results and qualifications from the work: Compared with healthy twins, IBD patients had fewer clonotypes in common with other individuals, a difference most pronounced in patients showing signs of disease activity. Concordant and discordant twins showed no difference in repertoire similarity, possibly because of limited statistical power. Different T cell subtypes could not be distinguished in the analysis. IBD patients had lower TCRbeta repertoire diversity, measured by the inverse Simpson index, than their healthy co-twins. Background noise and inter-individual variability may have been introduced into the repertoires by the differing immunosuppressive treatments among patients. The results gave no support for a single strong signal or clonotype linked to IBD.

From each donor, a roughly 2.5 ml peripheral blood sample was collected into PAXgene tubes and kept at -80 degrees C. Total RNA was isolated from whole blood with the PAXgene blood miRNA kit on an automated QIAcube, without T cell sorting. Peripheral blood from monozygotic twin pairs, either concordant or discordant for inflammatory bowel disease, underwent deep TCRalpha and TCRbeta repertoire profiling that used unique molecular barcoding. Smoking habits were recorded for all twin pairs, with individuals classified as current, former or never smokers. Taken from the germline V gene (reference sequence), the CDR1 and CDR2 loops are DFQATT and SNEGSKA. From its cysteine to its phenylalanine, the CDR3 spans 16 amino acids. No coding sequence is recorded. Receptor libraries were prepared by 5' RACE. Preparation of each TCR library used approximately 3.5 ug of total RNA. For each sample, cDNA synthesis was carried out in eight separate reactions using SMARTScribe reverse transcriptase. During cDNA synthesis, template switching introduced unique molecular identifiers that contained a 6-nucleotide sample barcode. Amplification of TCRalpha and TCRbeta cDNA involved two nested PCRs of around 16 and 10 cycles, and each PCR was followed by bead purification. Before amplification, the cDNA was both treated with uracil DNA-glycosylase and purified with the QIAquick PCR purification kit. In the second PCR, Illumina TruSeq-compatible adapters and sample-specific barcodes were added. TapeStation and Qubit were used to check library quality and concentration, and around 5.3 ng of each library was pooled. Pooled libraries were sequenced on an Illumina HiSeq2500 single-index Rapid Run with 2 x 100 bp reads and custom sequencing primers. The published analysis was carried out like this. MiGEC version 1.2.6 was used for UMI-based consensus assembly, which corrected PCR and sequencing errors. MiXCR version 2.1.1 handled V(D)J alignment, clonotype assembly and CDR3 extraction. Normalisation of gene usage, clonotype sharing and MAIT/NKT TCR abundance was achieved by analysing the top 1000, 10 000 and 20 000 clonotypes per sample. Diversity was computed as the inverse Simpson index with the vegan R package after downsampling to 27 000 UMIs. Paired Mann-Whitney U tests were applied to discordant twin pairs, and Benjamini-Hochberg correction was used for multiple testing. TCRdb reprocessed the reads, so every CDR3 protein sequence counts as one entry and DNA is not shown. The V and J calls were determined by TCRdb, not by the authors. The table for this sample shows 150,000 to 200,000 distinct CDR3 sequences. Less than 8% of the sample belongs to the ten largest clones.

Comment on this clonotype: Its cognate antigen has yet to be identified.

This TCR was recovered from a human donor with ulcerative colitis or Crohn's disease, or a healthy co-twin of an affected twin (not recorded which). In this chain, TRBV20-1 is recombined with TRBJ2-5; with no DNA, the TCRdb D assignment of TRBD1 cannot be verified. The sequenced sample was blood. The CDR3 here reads CSARDFLSGAQETQYF.